The following is a T cell receptor (beta chain) sequence with its context. Its antigen remains undetermined. No qualities accompany the bases; no much larger clone lies one base away. V is pared back by 6 bases and J by 5 bases, with 16 bases lying between the germline termini. The germline V gene gives CDR1 as SQVTM and CDR2 as ANQGSEA. From the cysteine up to the phenylalanine, the CDR3 has a length of 14 residues. Only the CDR3 DNA stays, 42 bases, in frame from base 1. This entry belongs to a study of CD8+ T cells in alopecia areata (dated by TCRdb to 2016 to 2019). Study-wide context: Treated patients were enrolled in an open-label pilot trial of oral tofacitinib, 5 to 10 mg twice daily, for moderate-to-severe alopecia areata. Tofacitinib was administered for 6 to 18 months, and 6 months of follow-up off drug were then conducted to assess delayed response and recurrence. To study T cell clonal expansion in alopecia areata, the researchers applied high-throughput TCRbeta sequencing to both the C3H/HeJ mouse model and human patients. On the human side, TCRbeta sequencing was run on scalp tissue and on sorted CD4+ and CD8+ peripheral blood T cells from healthy controls and from alopecia areata patients with either patchy or totalis/universalis disease. Patients on tofacitinib were biopsied at baseline and after 4 and 24 weeks of treatment, and several of the patients also had a later scalp biopsy. Scalp clonality was compared among normal scalp (n=4), patchy alopecia areata scalp (n=8), and alopecia totalis/universalis scalp (n=8). RNA was obtained with the PAXgene miRNA kit for fixed scalp, the miRNeasy kit for PBMCs, and the RNeasy kit for mouse skin. TCRbeta CDR3 regions were amplified by immunoSEQ multiplex PCR with 35 Vbeta forward and 13 Jbeta reverse primers.

Libraries were built with the immunoSEQ multiplex PCR assay. For TCR sequencing, RNA was extracted from every sample and reverse transcribed into cDNA to serve as template. SuperScript III was used for first-strand cDNA synthesis, primed with a 2:1 mix of oligo-dT and random hexamers. Amplification bias was assessed with a synthetic immune receptor repertoire, and residual bias was removed computationally. Per the original workflow: Raw reads were preprocessed to remove errors, and CDR3 was defined according to IMGT conventions as the region from the conserved cysteine to phenylalanine. Clonality was calculated as 1 minus Shannon entropy normalized by log2 of the number of productive unique TCRs. CD4 or CD8 identity of scalp clones was inferred by cross-referencing scalp TCRbeta sequences with sorted blood CD4 and CD8 repertoires. Sourced from immuneACCESS, this table was stored by TCRdb with only in-frame sequences that have V and J called. A share of the clones is absent; for the studies checked, an unresolved V gene accounts for under half, and the remainder has no known explanation. That table gives V, J and clone size, and the DNA gave D and trimming. The sample table holds approximately 180,000 clones, of which 59% were seen once. Approximately 14% of the sample belongs to the ten largest clones.

Here is what the overall study found, with its caveats: Shared TCR sequences between patients were less evident than in mice, which may be partly attributable to HLA diversity in the patient population. Compared with normal scalp, lesional scalp, particularly in alopecia totalis/universalis, had higher clonality and more expanded CD8+ clones, which suggests antigenic drive. Unlike mouse skin, where gammadelta T cells dominate, normal human skin contains resident alphabeta T cells that get sequenced too, which complicates analysis of the scalp TCR repertoire.

According to the study, the label for this sample's time point signals: baseline before oral tofacitinib. Lesional scalp punch biopsies and peripheral blood were collected from alopecia areata patients. After PBMCs were isolated by density centrifugation and stained for CD3, CD4 and CD8, a FACSAria was used to sort CD4+ and CD8+ T cells. The chain joins TRBV29-1 to TRBJ1-4, with no confident D gene call. The sample consisted of CD4+ T cells sorted from blood, taken at week 0. This TCR was sampled from a human donor with alopecia areata. The DNA sequence follows: TGCAGCGTGGAGGAACCGCCCGGGAATGAAAAACTGTTTTTT. This codes for CSVEEPPGNEKLFF. Beyond the CDR3, the reference TRBV29-1 and TRBJ1-4 genes provide the residues; the full variable domain reads: SAVISQKPSRDICQRGTSLTIQCQVDSQVTMMFWYRQQPGQSLTLIATANQGSEATYESGFVIDKFPISRPNLTFSTLTVSNMSPEDSSIYLCSVEEPPGNEKLFFGSGTQLSVL.